The present T cell receptor (beta chain) was sequenced within a study of T cell responses to AZD1222 COVID-19 vaccine. Notes on the study in general: Targets within unmutated variant regions were reportedly found for nearly half of spike-specific TCRs. Spike-specific TCR breadth and depth grew following two AZD1222 doses. There were repertoire samples only from the period after the peak T cell response.

Worth noting for this clone: The antigen is undetermined.

Doses given second, at about 4 or about 12 weeks, were pooled. Profiled with immunoSEQ multiplex PCR; TCRdb holds only in-frame clones, not every one. The table lists approximately 89,000 clones, 86% of them singletons, with 4.5% to 7% in the top ten. Source: peripheral blood, taken 28 days after the second AZD1222 dose. This sequence was found in an adult who received the AZD1222 COVID-19 vaccine.

The chain's CDR3 is CASSETTVGAFF. In nucleotides, the CDR3 is TGTGCCAGCAGTGAAACGACCGTGGGGGCTTTCTTT. The chain has TRBV6-1 and TRBJ1-1; unclear D gene. The CDR3 runs 12 residues. The germline V and J ends were trimmed by 2 bases and 11 bases, with 12 bases remaining between them. CDR1 is MNHNS and CDR2 is SASEGT in the germline V gene.